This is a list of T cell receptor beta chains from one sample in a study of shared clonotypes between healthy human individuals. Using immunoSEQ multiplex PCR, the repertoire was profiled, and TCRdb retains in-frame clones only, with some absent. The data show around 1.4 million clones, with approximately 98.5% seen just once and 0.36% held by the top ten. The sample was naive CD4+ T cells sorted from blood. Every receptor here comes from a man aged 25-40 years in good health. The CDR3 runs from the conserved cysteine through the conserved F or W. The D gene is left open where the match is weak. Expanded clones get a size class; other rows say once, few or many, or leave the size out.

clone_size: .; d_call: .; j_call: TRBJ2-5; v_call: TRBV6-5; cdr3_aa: CASSYLRQETQYF; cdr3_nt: TGTGCCAGCAGTTACCTACGTCAAGAGACCCAGTACTTC
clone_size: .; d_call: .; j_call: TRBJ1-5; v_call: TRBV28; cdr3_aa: CASFTGPNQPQHF; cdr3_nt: TGTGCCAGCTTCACAGGCCCGAATCAGCCCCAGCATTTT
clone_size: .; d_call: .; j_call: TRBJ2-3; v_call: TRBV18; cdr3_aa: CASSPRGEKPDTQYF; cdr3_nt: TGTGCCAGCTCACCCAGGGGCGAGAAGCCAGATACGCAGTATTTT
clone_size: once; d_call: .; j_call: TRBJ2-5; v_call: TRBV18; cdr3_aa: CASSPDPGPSETQYF; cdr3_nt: TGTGCCAGCTCACCGGATCCGGGGCCAAGTGAGACCCAGTACTTC
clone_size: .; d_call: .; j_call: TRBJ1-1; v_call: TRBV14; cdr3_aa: CASSQVRGFTEAFF; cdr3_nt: TGTGCCAGCAGCCAAGTTAGAGGGTTCACTGAAGCTTTCTTT
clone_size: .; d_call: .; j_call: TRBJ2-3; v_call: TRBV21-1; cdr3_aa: CASSSRSLRDTGTDTQYF; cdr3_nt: TGTGCCAGCAGCTCACGTTCCCTCCGGGACACAGGAACAGATACGCAGTATTTT
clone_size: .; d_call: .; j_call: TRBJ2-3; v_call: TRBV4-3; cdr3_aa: CASSQEQQYTDTQYF; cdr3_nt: TGCGCCAGCAGCCAAGAACAGCAGTACACAGATACGCAGTATTTT
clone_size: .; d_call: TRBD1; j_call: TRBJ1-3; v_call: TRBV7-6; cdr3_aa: CASSSGQANSGNTIYF; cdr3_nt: TGTGCCAGCAGCTCCGGACAGGCCAACTCTGGAAACACCATATATTTT
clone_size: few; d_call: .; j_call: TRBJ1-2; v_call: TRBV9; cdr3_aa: CASSVALWGLDGYTF; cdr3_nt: TGTGCCAGCAGCGTAGCTTTATGGGGATTAGATGGCTACACCTTC
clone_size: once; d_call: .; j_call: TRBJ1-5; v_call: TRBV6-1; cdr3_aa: CASAPGRPGRPQHF; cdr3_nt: TGTGCCAGCGCCCCGGGACGACCGGGTCGGCCCCAGCATTTT
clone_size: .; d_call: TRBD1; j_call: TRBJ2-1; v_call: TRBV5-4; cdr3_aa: CASSSKIVGTGGNEQFF; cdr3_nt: TGTGCCAGCAGCTCCAAAATCGTCGGGACAGGGGGCAATGAGCAGTTCTTC
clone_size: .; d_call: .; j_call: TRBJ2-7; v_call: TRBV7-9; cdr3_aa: CASSLTLYEQYF; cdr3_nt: TGTGCCAGCAGCTTAACCTTGTACGAGCAGTACTTC
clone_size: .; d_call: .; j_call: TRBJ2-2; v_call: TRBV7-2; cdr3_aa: CASSSDRNTGELFF; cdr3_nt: TGTGCCAGCAGTAGCGACAGGAACACCGGGGAGCTGTTTTTT
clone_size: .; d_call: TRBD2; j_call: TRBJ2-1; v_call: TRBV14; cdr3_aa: CASSQRLAGANEQFF; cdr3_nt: TGTGCCAGCAGCCAACGACTAGCGGGAGCAAATGAGCAGTTCTTC
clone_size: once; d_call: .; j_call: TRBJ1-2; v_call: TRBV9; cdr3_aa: CASSADPAGYGYTF; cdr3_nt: TGTGCCAGCAGCGCAGATCCGGCCGGCTATGGCTACACCTTC
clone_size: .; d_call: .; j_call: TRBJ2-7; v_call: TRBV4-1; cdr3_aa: CASSQLMTRLPYEQYF; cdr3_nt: TGCGCCAGCAGCCAATTAATGACGAGGCTACCCTACGAGCAGTACTTC
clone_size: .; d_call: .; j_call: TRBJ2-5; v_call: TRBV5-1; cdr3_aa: CASSVLAGGPQYF; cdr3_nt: TGCGCCAGCAGCGTACTAGCAGGCGGGCCCCAGTACTTC
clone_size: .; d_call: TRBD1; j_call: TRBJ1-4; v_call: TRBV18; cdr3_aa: CASSTKQGTGIEKLFF; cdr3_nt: TGTGCCAGCTCAACGAAGCAGGGGACAGGGATTGAAAAACTGTTTTTT
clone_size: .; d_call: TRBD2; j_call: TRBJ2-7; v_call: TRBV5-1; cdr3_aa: CASSGSGSRYEQYF; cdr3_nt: TGCGCCAGCAGCGGTAGCGGGAGCCGCTACGAGCAGTACTTC
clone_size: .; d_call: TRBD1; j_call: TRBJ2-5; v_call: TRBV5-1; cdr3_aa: CASSLGDSQETQYF; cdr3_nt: TGCGCCAGCAGCTTGGGGGACAGTCAAGAGACCCAGTACTTC
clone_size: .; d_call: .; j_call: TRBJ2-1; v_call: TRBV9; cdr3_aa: CASSVTSFAEQFF; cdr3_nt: TGTGCCAGCAGCGTGACTAGTTTTGCTGAGCAGTTCTTC
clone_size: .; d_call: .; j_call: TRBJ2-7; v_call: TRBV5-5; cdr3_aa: CASSLLVGTYSYEQYF; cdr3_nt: TGTGCCAGCAGCTTGTTGGTAGGGACATACTCCTACGAGCAGTACTTC
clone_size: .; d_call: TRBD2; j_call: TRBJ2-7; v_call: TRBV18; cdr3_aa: CASSPPGGSPYEQYF; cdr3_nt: TGTGCCAGCTCACCCCCTGGCGGGAGCCCCTACGAGCAGTACTTC
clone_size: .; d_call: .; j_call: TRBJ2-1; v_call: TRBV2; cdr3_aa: CASSERDEQFF; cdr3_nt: TGTGCCAGCAGTGAACGGGATGAGCAGTTCTTC
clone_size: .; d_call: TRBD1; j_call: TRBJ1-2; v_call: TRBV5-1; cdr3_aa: CASRTGTGYGYTF; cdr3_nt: TGCGCCAGCAGAACCGGGACAGGCTATGGCTACACCTTC
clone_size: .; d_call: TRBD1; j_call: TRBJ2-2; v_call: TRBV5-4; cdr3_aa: CASSSPLQGDTGELFF; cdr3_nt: TGTGCCAGCAGCTCGCCCCTACAGGGGGACACCGGGGAGCTGTTTTTT
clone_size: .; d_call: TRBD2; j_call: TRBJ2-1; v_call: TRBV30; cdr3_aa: CAWSVPWREGNEQFF; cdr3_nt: TGTGCCTGGAGTGTACCGTGGCGGGAGGGAAATGAGCAGTTCTTC
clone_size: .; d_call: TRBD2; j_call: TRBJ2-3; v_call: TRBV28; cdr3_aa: CASRRTGTTLTDTQYF; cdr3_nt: TGTGCCAGCAGACGTACCGGGACTACTCTGACAGATACGCAGTATTTT
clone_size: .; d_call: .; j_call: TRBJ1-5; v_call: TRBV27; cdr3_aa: CASRVSGEGPQHF; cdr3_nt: TGTGCCAGCAGGGTGTCGGGGGAAGGGCCCCAGCATTTT
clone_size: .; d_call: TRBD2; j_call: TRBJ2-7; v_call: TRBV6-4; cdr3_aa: CASSALLAGGRITYEQYF; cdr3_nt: TGTGCCAGCAGTGCGTTACTAGCGGGAGGCCGAATAACCTACGAGCAGTACTTC
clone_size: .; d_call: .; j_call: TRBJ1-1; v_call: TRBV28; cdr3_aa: CASSPRGLGMNTEAFF; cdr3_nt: TGTGCCAGCAGCCCGCGAGGGTTGGGCATGAACACTGAAGCTTTCTTT
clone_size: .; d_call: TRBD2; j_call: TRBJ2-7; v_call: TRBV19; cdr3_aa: CASTLAGASEQYF; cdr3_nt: TGTGCCAGTACTCTAGCGGGAGCGTCCGAGCAGTACTTC
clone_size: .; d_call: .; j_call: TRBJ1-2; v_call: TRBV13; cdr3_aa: CASTRRVLNYGYTF; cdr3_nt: TGTGCCAGCACTCGGAGGGTGTTGAACTATGGCTACACCTTC
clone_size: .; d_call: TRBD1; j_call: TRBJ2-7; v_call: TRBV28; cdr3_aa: CASSKHRGHRYEQYF; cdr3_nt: TGTGCCAGCAGTAAACACAGGGGGCATCGATACGAGCAGTACTTC
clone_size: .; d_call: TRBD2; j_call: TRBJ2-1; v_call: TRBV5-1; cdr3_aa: CASSWGLAGRTYNEQFF; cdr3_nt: TGCGCCAGCAGCTGGGGACTAGCGGGAAGGACCTACAATGAGCAGTTCTTC
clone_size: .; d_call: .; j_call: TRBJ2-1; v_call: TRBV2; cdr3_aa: CASMLLDEQFF; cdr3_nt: TGTGCCAGCATGTTATTGGATGAGCAGTTCTTC
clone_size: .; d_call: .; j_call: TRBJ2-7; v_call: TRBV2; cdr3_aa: CASSSFAGEQYF; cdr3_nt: TGTGCCAGCAGTTCGTTTGCGGGCGAGCAGTACTTC
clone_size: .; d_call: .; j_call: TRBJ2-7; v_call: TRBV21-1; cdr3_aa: CASSKAIGTSGSYEQYF; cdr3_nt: TGTGCCAGCAGCAAAGCAATCGGGACTAGCGGGAGCTACGAGCAGTACTTC
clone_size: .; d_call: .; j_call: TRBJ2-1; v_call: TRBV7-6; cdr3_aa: CASSLAPTGEQFF; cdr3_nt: TGTGCCAGCAGCTTAGCCCCAACCGGGGAGCAGTTCTTC
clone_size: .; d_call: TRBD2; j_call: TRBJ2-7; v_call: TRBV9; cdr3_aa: CASSVEAGGLYEQYF; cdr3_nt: TGTGCCAGCAGCGTAGAAGCGGGAGGGTTATACGAGCAGTACTTC
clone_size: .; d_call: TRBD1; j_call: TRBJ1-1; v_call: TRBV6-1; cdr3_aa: CASSVRDRGHTEAFF; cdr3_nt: TGTGCCAGCAGTGTCCGGGACAGGGGGCACACTGAAGCTTTCTTT
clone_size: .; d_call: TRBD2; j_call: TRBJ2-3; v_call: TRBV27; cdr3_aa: CASSAPSGSTDTQYF; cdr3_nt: TGTGCCAGCAGCGCACCTAGCGGGAGCACAGATACGCAGTATTTT